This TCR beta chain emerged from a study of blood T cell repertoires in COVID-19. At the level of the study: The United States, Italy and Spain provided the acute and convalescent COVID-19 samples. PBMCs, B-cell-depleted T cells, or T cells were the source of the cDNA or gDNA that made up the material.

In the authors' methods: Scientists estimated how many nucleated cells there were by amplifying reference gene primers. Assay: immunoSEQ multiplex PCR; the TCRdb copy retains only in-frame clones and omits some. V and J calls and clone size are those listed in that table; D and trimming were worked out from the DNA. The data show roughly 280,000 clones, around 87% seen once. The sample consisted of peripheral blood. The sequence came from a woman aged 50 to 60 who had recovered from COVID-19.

DNA of the CDR3: TGTGCCACCAGCAGAGGGAGGCAGGGGGCGGTTCTCACTGAAGCTTTCTTT. Its protein is CATSRGRQGAVLTEAFF. The chain is built from TRBV15 and TRBJ1-1, with 8 bases lining up with TRBD1. The CDR3 sequence is 17 residues long. CDR1 is LNHNV, CDR2 YYDKDF, per germline (reference sequence). J gave up 4 bases and V 1 base, and 11 bases lay outside the gene matches.